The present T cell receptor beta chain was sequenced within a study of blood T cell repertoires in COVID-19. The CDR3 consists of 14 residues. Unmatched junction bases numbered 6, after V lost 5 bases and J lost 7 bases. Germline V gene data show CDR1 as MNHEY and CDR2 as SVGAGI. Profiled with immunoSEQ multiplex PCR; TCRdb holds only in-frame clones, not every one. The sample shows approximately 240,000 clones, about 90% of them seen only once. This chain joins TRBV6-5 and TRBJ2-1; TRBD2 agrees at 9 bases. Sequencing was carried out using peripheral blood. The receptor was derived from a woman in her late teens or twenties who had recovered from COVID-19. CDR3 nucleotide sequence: TGTGCCAGCAGTATGTCTAGCGGGATAAATGAGCAGTTCTTC. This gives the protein CASSMSSGINEQFF.